The 11 T cell receptor beta chains presented below share a single source sample, sequenced in a study of CD8+ T cells in alopecia areata. Extraction and reverse transcription of RNA yielded cDNA as the sequencing template. Libraries were prepared by immunoSEQ multiplex PCR; TCRdb keeps only in-frame clonotypes and omits some of them. The table lists 200,000 or so clones, about 60% of them singletons. The sequences come from CD4+ T cells sorted from blood, collected at week 0. All receptors derive from a human donor with alopecia areata.

J is TRBJ2-7 and V is TRBV18; D is uncertain. The CDR3 runs to 14 residues. Trimming stripped 3 bases from V and 5 bases from J, with 14 bases between. The germline V gene has CDR1 KGHSH and CDR2 LQKENI. CDR3 bases: TGTGCCAGCTCACCCCGATCAGAGACCCACGAGCAGTACTTC. Translation gives CASSPRSETHEQYF.

The rearrangement uses TRBV5-4 and TRBJ2-5; no definite D call. There are 15 residues in the CDR3. The germline V gene has CDR1 SGHNT and CDR2 YYREEE (reference sequence). The V and J ends lost 0 bases and 1 base respectively, with 10 bases between them. The CDR3 DNA reads as TGTGCCAGCAGCTTGGAGCTAACGGGCCAAGAGACCCAGTACTTC. Protein: CASSLELTGQETQYF.

This clone was picked up a small number of times. The gene calls are TRBV30 and TRBJ2-1; D unclear. CDR1 is GTSNPN and CDR2 is SVGIG in the germline V gene (reference sequence). Trimming took 4 bases from V and 2 from J, leaving 12 bases between them. The CDR3 has 14 residues. This chain's CDR3 is CAWTTRSPYNEQFF. The CDR3 region has the DNA TGTGCCTGGACAACGCGGTCCCCCTACAATGAGCAGTTCTTC.

The chain links TRBV5-1 to TRBJ2-2, with 8 nucleotides matching TRBD2. CDR3 length equals 17 residues. The J segment lost 0 bases and the V segment lost 1 base, leaving 5 bases of the junction unmatched. Germline assignment: CDR1 SGHRS and CDR2 YFSETQ. In DNA, the CDR3 is TGCGCCAGCAGCTTGACTAGCGGAATACCGAACACCGGGGAGCTGTTTTTT. Amino acid sequence: CASSLTSGIPNTGELFF.

The chain combines TRBV15 with TRBJ2-5; 7 bases are shared with TRBD2. With 0 bases clipped from V and 2 bases from J, the junction kept 3 bases outside the gene matches. The CDR3 length is 15 residues. Germline V CDR1 and CDR2: LNHNV, YYDKDF (reference sequence). The CDR3 loop reads CATSRDRDYQETQYF. DNA of the CDR3: TGTGCCACCAGCAGAGACCGGGACTATCAAGAGACCCAGTACTTC. The variable domain in full, completed from reference TRBV15 and TRBJ2-5, reads DAMVIQNPRYQVTQFGKPVTLSCSQTLNHNVMYWYQQKSSQAPKLLFHYYDKDFNNEADTPDNFQSRRPNTSFCFLDIRSPGLGDTAMYLCATSRDRDYQETQYFGPGTRLLVL.

This clone was counted ten times or more. The chain has TRBV6-5 and TRBJ2-3; 10 bases agree with TRBD2. Per the germline V gene, CDR1 is MNHEY and CDR2 is SVGAGI. This CDR3 region has 16 residues. The junction had 6 bases not matched to a gene; V was cut back by 2 bases and J by 4 bases. The DNA of the CDR3 is TGTGCCAGCAGTTACAAGCCAGCGGGAGGGTCAGATACGCAGTATTTT. Its translation: CASSYKPAGGSDTQYF.

This clone was seen a single time. This chain connects TRBV2 to TRBJ2-1; D unclear. V was pared by 7 bases and J by 2 bases, with 12 bases between. The germline V gene has CDR1 SNHLY and CDR2 FYNNEI. The CDR3 runs to 14 residues. The CDR3 reads CASMTELPYNEQFF. CDR3 DNA sequence: TGTGCCAGCATGACGGAACTGCCCTACAATGAGCAGTTCTTC.

The gene calls are TRBV7-2 and TRBJ2-1, with TRBD2 identical over 9 bases. Germline CDR1 is SGHTA and CDR2 is FQGNSA. The CDR3 is 16 residues long. V lost 3 bases to trimming and J lost 3 bases; unmatched junction nucleotides: 6. CDR3 sequence reads: CASSFSPAGGYNEQFF. The CDR3 nucleotides read TGTGCCAGCAGCTTTTCCCCAGCGGGGGGCTACAATGAGCAGTTCTTC.

This sequence joins TRBV10-1 and TRBJ2-1; a weak D match, TRBD2 (6 bases). This CDR3 is built from 14 residues. The germline CDR1 and CDR2 sequences are WNHNN and SYGVQD (reference sequence). V lost 6 bases and J lost 1, with 10 bases in between. The CDR3 reads CASSGSLSYNEQFF. The CDR3 region has the DNA TGCGCCAGCAGCGGGAGCCTTTCCTACAATGAGCAGTTCTTC.

This clone was observed a few times. V usage is TRBV30 and J usage is TRBJ2-1, with no clear D. The V end lost 0 bases, the J end lost 9 bases, and 9 bases lay between the germline ends. Germline loops: CDR1 GTSNPN, CDR2 SVGIG (reference sequence). The CDR3 covers 12 residues. The CDR3 DNA follows: TGTGCCTGGAGTGTACAAGCCCTTGAGCAGTTCTTC. Protein product: CAWSVQALEQFF.

This chain joins TRBV5-1 and TRBJ1-1; no clear D gene. This CDR3 contains 12 residues. Trimming left V 0 bases short and J 11 bases short, with 11 bases between. CDR1 is SGHRS and CDR2 is YFSETQ in the germline V gene. CDR3 amino acids: CASSLEDRMAFF. The CDR3 DNA sequence: TGCGCCAGCAGCTTGGAGGACCGGATGGCTTTCTTT.